The T cell receptor beta chain described here comes from a study of cytomegalovirus exposure and HLA in healthy donors. In the PCR, 60 Vbeta and 13 Jbeta primers were used. TCRdb's copy holds only in-frame clones and misses some; the assay was immunoSEQ multiplex PCR. The sample has about 120,000 clones; around 78% are singletons. The CDR3 spans 17 residues. Germline V gives CDR1 SGHNT, CDR2 YENEEA. V lost 1 base and J lost 2, with 17 bases in between. The chain joins TRBV11-3 to TRBJ1-1; D ambiguous. Sequenced: PBMCs. The clonotype was recovered from a woman in her 30s in good health and CMV-seropositive. The CDR3: CASSLVVWARSNTEAFF. The DNA of the CDR3 is TGTGCCAGCAGCTTAGTTGTATGGGCCAGATCCAACACTGAAGCTTTCTTT.